This entry lists 18 T cell receptor beta chains sequenced from one sample in a study of blood T cell repertoires in COVID-19. The table came from immunoSEQ multiplex PCR; TCRdb's copy has only in-frame clones and leaves some out. This sample has over 200,000 clones, with around four fifths found just once. The sequencing input was peripheral blood. The receptors derive from a woman aged 40 to 55 with active or convalescent COVID-19.

The chain employs TRBV5-4 and TRBJ2-2, with a possible D match to TRBD1 (6 bases). CDR3 length: 15 amino acids. Germline assignment: CDR1 SGHNT and CDR2 YYREEE (reference sequence). V gave up 4 bases and J gave up 6 bases, with 16 bases separating them. The CDR3 DNA reads as TGTGCCAGCAGCAGAGCTCAGGGGTATGCCGGGGAGCTGTTTTTT. This codes for CASSRAQGYAGELFF.

The chain employs TRBV9 and TRBJ2-1, with 8 positions matching TRBD2. This CDR3 region has 14 residues. J gave up 8 bases and V 3 bases, and 7 bases lay outside the gene matches. CDR1 is SGDLS, CDR2 YYNGEE, per germline. The CDR3: CASSEGLALDEQFF. The CDR3 bases are TGTGCCAGCAGCGAAGGACTAGCTCTCGATGAGCAGTTCTTC.

In this sample, this clone turned up once. This chain uses TRBV6-4 with TRBJ2-3; possible D gene TRBD2, 6 bases. Trimming removed 4 bases from V and 5 bases from J, with 13 bases in between. Germline lookup yields CDR1 MRHNA and CDR2 SNTAGT. The CDR3 totals 14 residues. For the CDR3, the DNA is TGTGCCAGCAGTGTCGACACGGGAGTAGATACGCAGTATTTT. Translating it yields CASSVDTGVDTQYF.

A single count supports this clone. The chain joins TRBV4-2 to TRBJ2-2, with 7 bases lining up with TRBD1. The germline CDR1 and CDR2 sequences are LGHNA and YNFKEQ. J was trimmed by 0 bases and V by 6 bases; bases with no gene match: 13. The CDR3 length is 18 residues. The CDR3 region is CASSRSPRQGPNTGELFF. In DNA form, the CDR3 reads TGTGCCAGCAGTCGAAGTCCCCGACAGGGACCGAACACCGGGGAGCTGTTTTTT.

The rearrangement joins TRBV5-1 to TRBJ1-5; D call uncertain. Germline lookup yields CDR1 SGHRS and CDR2 YFSETQ. CDR3 length: 15 residues. The germline V and J ends were trimmed by 1 base and 5 bases, with 13 bases remaining between them. In nucleotides, the CDR3 is TGCGCCAGCAGCTTGTCCAGCCCCGGGGATCAGCCCCAGCATTTT. Its translation is CASSLSSPGDQPQHF.

The V call is TRBV6-6, the J call TRBJ1-2; TRBD1 agrees at 11 bases. The CDR3 loop spans 14 amino acids. From germline, CDR1 is MNHNY and CDR2 SVGAGI (reference sequence). The junction had 8 bases not matched to a gene; V was cut back by 10 bases and J by 4 bases. The CDR3: CATCSGQGVYGYTF. The CDR3 bases are TGTGCCACTTGCTCGGGACAGGGGGTCTATGGCTACACCTTC.

The V call is TRBV30, the J call TRBJ2-7; a weak D match, TRBD1 (5 bases). Trimming left V 5 bases short and J 1 base short, with 21 bases between. The CDR3 length is 16 residues. CDR1 is GTSNPN and CDR2 is SVGIG in the germline V gene (reference sequence). The CDR3 spells CAWEVGDRVSSYEQYF. DNA of the CDR3: TGTGCCTGGGAGGTTGGCGACAGAGTCTCATCCTACGAGCAGTACTTC.

This chain links TRBV5-1 with TRBJ2-3; weak D call: TRBD2 (6 bases). CDR1 SGHRS and CDR2 YFSETQ come from the germline V gene. This CDR3 has 15 amino acids. V lost 5 bases, J lost 0 bases, and 13 bases lay in between. CDR3 region: CASRTGTQSTDTQYF. CDR3 DNA: TGCGCCAGCAGAACCGGGACTCAGAGCACAGATACGCAGTATTTT.

This clone is a singleton in its sample. This sequence joins TRBV6-5 and TRBJ1-1; D may be TRBD1 (6 bases). The CDR3 sequence is 13 residues long. V was trimmed by 2 bases and J by 3 bases, leaving 7 bases between them. Germline V gene data show CDR1 as MNHEY and CDR2 as SVGAGI. In DNA, the CDR3 is TGTGCCAGCAGTTACCAGGGGTACACTGAAGCTTTCTTT. As protein: CASSYQGYTEAFF.

The chain joins TRBV5-1 to TRBJ1-1; D is undetermined. Per germline, CDR1 SGHRS and CDR2 YFSETQ. V lost 4 bases and J 5 bases, leaving 18 bases between the germline ends. The CDR3 extends over 15 amino acids. The CDR3 sequence: CASSDLWPAGTEAFF. The DNA for the CDR3 is TGCGCCAGCAGCGATCTTTGGCCGGCCGGGACTGAAGCTTTCTTT.

As concerns this clone: The same CDR3 can be traced to other DNA sequences in this sample. This chain connects TRBV20-1 to TRBJ2-5; no firm D call. V was cut by 6 bases and J by 5 bases, with 10 bases left in between. Germline assignment: CDR1 DFQATT and CDR2 SNEGSKA (reference sequence). CDR3 size: 11 residues. The CDR3 region is CSARIQETQYF. The CDR3 bases are TGCAGTGCACGAATACAGGAGACCCAGTACTTC.

The chain uses TRBV28 and TRBJ2-1, with TRBD2 matching 7 bases. V trimming: 5 bases; J trimming: 4 bases; junction bases outside the gene matches: 11. The CDR3 consists of 16 residues. Germline V CDR1 and CDR2: MDHEN, SYDVKM. In nucleotides, the CDR3 is TGTGCCAGCAGTCCTAGCGGAGGACCACTTTACAATGAGCAGTTCTTC. It specifies CASSPSGGPLYNEQFF. Full variable domain (outside the CDR3, taken from reference TRBV28 and TRBJ2-1): DVKVTQSSRYLVKRTGEKVFLECVQDMDHENMFWYRQDPGLGLRLIYFSYDVKMKEKGDIPEGYSVSREKKERFSLILESASTNQTSMYLCASSPSGGPLYNEQFFGPGTRLTVL.

A remark on this clone: This sample includes further DNA sequences coding for the same CDR3. J is TRBJ2-3 and V is TRBV3-1 (or the pseudogene TRBV3-2); D ambiguous. Germline loops: CDR1 LGHDT, CDR2 YNNKEL (reference sequence). The CDR3 spans 15 residues. Trimming stripped 4 bases from V and 0 bases from J, with 11 bases between. The CDR3 region has the DNA TGTGCCAGCAGCCCCACCGGTACTAGCACAGATACGCAGTATTTT. Translation: CASSPTGTSTDTQYF.

This clone has a single count. The gene calls are TRBV7-9 and TRBJ2-7; possible D gene TRBD2, 6 bases. This CDR3 spans 17 amino acids. Trimming stripped 3 bases from V and 4 bases from J, with 22 bases between. The germline gives CDR1 SEHNR, CDR2 FQNEAQ (reference sequence). The CDR3 bases are TGTGCCAGCAGCTTCGATATTAGGCGGGATAATGGGTACGAGCAGTACTTC. Translated, it gives CASSFDIRRDNGYEQYF.

The sample holds one count of this clone. The chain employs TRBV27 and TRBJ2-5, with TRBD2 matching over 8 bases. The V and J ends lost 6 bases and 4 bases, in that order; junction bases with no gene match: 4. The CDR3 spans 13 residues. Germline V gives CDR1 MNHEY, CDR2 SMNVEV (reference sequence). The CDR3 DNA reads as TGTGCCAGCAGAGGACTAGCAGGAGAGACCCAGTACTTC. Amino acids: CASRGLAGETQYF.

The rearrangement links TRBV10-3 to TRBJ2-7; TRBD1 might be the D (5 bases). With 3 bases removed from V and 0 bases from J, the gap between germline ends came to 12 bases. This CDR3 has 15 amino acids. Germline loops: CDR1 ENHRY, CDR2 SYGVKD. CDR3 nucleotides: TGTGCCATCAGTGACCAACAGGAGAGCTCCTACGAGCAGTACTTC. It codes for CAISDQQESSYEQYF.

The V gene is TRBV7-6, the J gene TRBJ2-7; weak D call: TRBD2 (5 bases). CDR1 is SGHVS and CDR2 is FNYEAQ in the germline V gene. The V end lost 7 bases, the J end lost 6 bases, and 10 bases lay between the germline ends. This CDR3 has 11 amino acids. The CDR3 nucleotides read TGTGCCAGCAATAATCGGGGCGAGCAGTACTTC. Its translation: CASNNRGEQYF. The variable domain in full, completed from reference TRBV7-6 and TRBJ2-7, reads GAGVSQSPRYKVTKRGQDVALRCDPISGHVSLYWYRQALGQGPEFLTYFNYEAQQDKSGLPNDRFSAERPEGSISTLTIQRTEQRDSAMYRCASNNRGEQYFGPGTRLTVT.

The genes are TRBV4-1 and TRBJ1-1, with 7 bases aligning to TRBD1. Losses at the gene ends were 0 bases for V and 0 bases for J; bases not matched to a gene: 4. The CDR3 runs to 16 residues. Looked up from germline, CDR1 is MGHRA and CDR2 is YSYEKL. The CDR3, as DNA: TGCGCCAGCAGCCAAGATACCGGGACAGTGAACACTGAAGCTTTCTTT. Protein: CASSQDTGTVNTEAFF.